What follows is one TCR beta chain and its context. It lacks a known antigen. Library preparation employed 5' RACE. The input for every TCR library was approximately 3,500 ng of total RNA. For each sample, cDNA was synthesized in eight separate reactions using SMARTScribe reverse transcriptase. During cDNA synthesis, unique molecular identifiers containing a 6-nucleotide sample barcode were introduced by template switching. TCRalpha and TCRbeta cDNA was amplified in two nested PCRs of approximately 17 and 9 cycles, and bead purification was carried out after each PCR. Before amplification, cDNA was treated with uracil DNA-glycosylase and purified using the QIAquick PCR purification kit. The second PCR added Illumina TruSeq-compatible adapters along with sample-specific barcodes. TapeStation and Qubit were used to check library quality and concentration, and 4.5 to 6 ng of each library was pooled. Pooled libraries were sequenced on an Illumina HiSeq2500 single-index Rapid Run with 2 x 100 bp reads and custom sequencing primers. Per the source publication's procedure: MiGEC version 1.2.6 was used for UMI-based consensus assembly to correct PCR and sequencing errors. MiXCR version 2.1.1 was used for V(D)J alignment, clonotype assembly and CDR3 extraction. Normalisation of gene usage, clonotype sharing and MAIT/NKT TCR abundance was achieved by analysing the top 1000, 10 000 and 20 000 clonotypes per sample. After downsampling to 27 000 UMIs, diversity was calculated as the inverse Simpson index using the vegan R package. Paired Mann-Whitney U tests on discordant twin pairs were used, with Benjamini-Hochberg multiple-testing correction. With the reads reprocessed by TCRdb, a single entry stands for each CDR3 protein sequence and no DNA is reported. For this entry, the V and J calls and clone size follow TCRdb and not the study's own pipeline. In this sample's table one finds just over 300,000 distinct CDR3 sequences. Approximately 5.4% of the sample rests with the top ten.

The germline V gene (reference sequence) yields GTSNPN for CDR1 and SVGIG for CDR2. Measured from the cysteine to the phenylalanine, the CDR3 is 12 residues long. The record lacks a DNA sequence. From each donor, an approximately 2.3 ml peripheral blood sample was drawn into PAXgene tubes and stored at -80 degrees C. Without T cell sorting, total RNA was isolated from whole blood using the PAXgene blood miRNA kit on an automated QIAcube. Peripheral blood from monozygotic twin pairs, either concordant or discordant for inflammatory bowel disease, underwent deep TCRalpha and TCRbeta repertoire profiling that used unique molecular barcoding. For every twin pair, smoking habits were documented, and each individual was categorised as a current, former or never smoker. This entry is derived from a study of monozygotic twins with inflammatory bowel disease (dated by TCRdb to the late 2010s). Background for the entire study: A total of some 30 monozygotic twin pairs were included in the full study, comprising nine German pairs (four IBD-concordant, five IBD-discordant) and 19 IBD-discordant Danish pairs. Disease-associated traits were sought mainly through comparisons between IBD patients and their genetically identical healthy co-twins within discordant pairs. Each individual had, on average, about 151 000 unique TCRalpha sequences and 181 000 unique TCRbeta sequences available for analysis.

Study-level results and caveats: A decrease in TCRbeta repertoire diversity, as measured by inverse Simpson index, was observed in IBD patients compared with their healthy co-twins. No single strong signal or clonotype linked to IBD turned up in the results, so the idea that one exists was not supported. No difference in repertoire similarity was observed between concordant and discordant twins, possibly owing to limited statistical power. Distinction between different T cell subtypes could not be achieved in the analysis. Fewer clonotypes were shared with other individuals by IBD patients than by healthy twins, most markedly in patients showing signs of disease activity. Because patients received different immunosuppressive treatments, the repertoires may have picked up extra background noise and variability between individuals.

Sequencing was carried out using blood. This chain is built from TRBV30 and TRBJ2-7. This TCR came from a human donor with ulcerative colitis or Crohn's disease, or a healthy co-twin of an affected twin (not recorded which). This receptor has the CDR3 CAWSVSIYEQYF.